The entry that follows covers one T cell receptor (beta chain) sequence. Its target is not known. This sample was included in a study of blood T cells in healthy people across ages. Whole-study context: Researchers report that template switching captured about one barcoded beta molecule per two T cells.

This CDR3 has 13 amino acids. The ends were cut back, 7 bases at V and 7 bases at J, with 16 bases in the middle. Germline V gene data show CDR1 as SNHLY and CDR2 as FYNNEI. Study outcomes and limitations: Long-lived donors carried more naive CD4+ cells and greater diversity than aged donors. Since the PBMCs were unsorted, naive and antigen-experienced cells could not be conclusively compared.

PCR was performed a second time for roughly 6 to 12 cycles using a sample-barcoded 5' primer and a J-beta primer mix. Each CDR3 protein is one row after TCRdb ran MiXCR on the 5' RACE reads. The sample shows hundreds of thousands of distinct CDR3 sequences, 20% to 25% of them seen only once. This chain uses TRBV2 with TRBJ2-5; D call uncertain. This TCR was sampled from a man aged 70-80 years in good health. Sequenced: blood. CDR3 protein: CASTALARVTQYF. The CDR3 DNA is TGTGCCAGCACTGCCCTTGCGAGAGTGACCCAGTACTTC.